One and the same sample provided the 28 T cell receptor beta chains below, sequenced in a study of radiation and T cells in renal cell carcinoma. Clones were read by immunoSEQ multiplex PCR, and TCRdb kept only the in-frame ones, dropping some. Among 110,000 to 150,000 clones listed, roughly 85% were seen once. Time point in this sample: baseline pretreatment blood. Treatment here: 15 Gy SBRT to primary tumor, nephrectomy 4 weeks later. The specimen comprised blood, sampled from a patient whose treatment included radiotherapy and nephrectomy. The receptors were gathered from a woman between 50 and 59 years old with renal cell carcinoma.

The rearrangement uses TRBV7-8 and TRBJ2-3; D remains ambiguous. The CDR3 contains 12 residues. Looked up from germline, CDR1 is SGHVS and CDR2 is FQNEAQ. V gave up 4 bases and J gave up 3 bases, with 5 bases separating them. The CDR3 region has the DNA TGTGCCAGCAGCTCCGGGACAGATACGCAGTATTTT. This codes for CASSSGTDTQYF.

The V and J genes are TRBV18 and TRBJ1-1; the match to TRBD1 covers 7 bases. V lost 4 bases, J lost 1 base, and 3 bases stayed unmatched. This CDR3 comprises 14 residues. Germline loops: CDR1 KGHSH, CDR2 LQKENI. As DNA, the CDR3 is TGTGCCAGCTCACTCGGGACAGAGAACACTGAAGCTTTCTTT. Its translation is CASSLGTENTEAFF.

V usage is TRBV5-1 and J usage is TRBJ1-1; TRBD1 is a possible D gene (6 bases). The V gene's germline CDR1 is SGHRS and CDR2 YFSETQ. The CDR3 contains 14 residues. Trimming cost V 4 bases and J 4 bases, with 14 bases left between them. CDR3 protein: CASSEQGGGTEAFF. For the CDR3, the DNA is TGCGCCAGCAGCGAGCAAGGGGGAGGCACTGAAGCTTTCTTT.

This chain uses TRBV5-4 with TRBJ1-3, with a weak D call TRBD1 (6 bases). The germline gives CDR1 SGHNT, CDR2 YYREEE (reference sequence). V lost 2 bases to trimming and J lost 3 bases, with 12 bases between them. This CDR3 is built from 15 residues. The CDR3 DNA reads as TGTGCCAGCAGCTTCTGGACAGTGGATGGAAACACCATATATTTT. Its protein is CASSFWTVDGNTIYF.

This clone occurred a few times. This chain joins TRBV4-3 and TRBJ1-1; TRBD1 might be the D (5 bases). This CDR3 region has 16 residues. Germline V CDR1 and CDR2: LGHNA, YSLEER. Between the trimmed V and J ends, which lost 4 bases and 0 bases, there was a span of 15 bases. CDR3 region: CASSLDTQQVNTEAFF. The CDR3 DNA reads as TGCGCCAGCAGCCTAGACACCCAACAGGTGAACACTGAAGCTTTCTTT.

V is TRBV19 and J is TRBJ1-1, with a possible D match to TRBD1 (6 bases). The CDR3 consists of 15 residues. Trimming took off 4 bases at V and 0 bases at J, with 12 bases between the two ends. The germline CDR1 and CDR2 sequences are LNHDA and SQIVND (reference sequence). Here the CDR3 reads CASSTTTGLNTEAFF. In DNA form, the CDR3 reads TGTGCCAGTAGTACGACAACAGGGTTGAACACTGAAGCTTTCTTT.

CDR3: CASSLGWDSLSYEQYF. Here the CDR3 DNA reads TGTGCCAGCAGCTTAGGGTGGGACAGCCTCTCCTACGAGCAGTACTTC. V and J are TRBV7-2 and TRBJ2-7; TRBD1 agrees at 7 bases. Germline values: CDR1 SGHTA, CDR2 FQGNSA. V lost 1 base to trimming and J lost 0 bases; unmatched junction nucleotides: 6. The CDR3 sequence is 16 residues long.

The chain combines TRBV6-5 with TRBJ2-1, with TRBD2 matching over 12 bases. From germline, CDR1 is MNHEY and CDR2 SVGAGI. The CDR3 is made up of 15 amino acids. Trimming took 6 bases from V and 5 from J; bases not matched to a gene: 5. Written as DNA, the CDR3 is TGTGCCAGCAGATCGCTAGCGGGGGGGGACAATGAGCAGTTCTTC. Translating gives CASRSLAGGDNEQFF.

J is TRBJ2-5 and V is TRBV2, with 9 positions matching TRBD1. CDR1 is SNHLY and CDR2 is FYNNEI in the germline V gene. V gave up 0 bases and J gave up 3 bases; unmatched junction bases: 11. The CDR3 is made up of 18 amino acids. This chain's CDR3 is CASSEAAGTGSKKETQYF. The CDR3 DNA is TGTGCCAGCAGTGAAGCGGCGGGGACAGGGAGTAAAAAAGAGACCCAGTACTTC.

This chain uses TRBV7-9 with TRBJ1-1; D not resolved. The CDR3 consists of 14 residues. With 5 bases removed from V and 1 base from J, the gap between germline ends came to 11 bases. Germline CDR1 reads SEHNR; CDR2 reads FQNEAQ (reference sequence). The CDR3 coding sequence is TGTGCCAGCAGCCTCCCAGTATCGAACACTGAAGCTTTCTTT. It encodes CASSLPVSNTEAFF.

This clone was detected only a few times. The gene calls are TRBV19 and TRBJ2-3, with D unclear. CDR1 and CDR2 (germline): LNHDA, SQIVND (reference sequence). Trimming removed 4 bases at V and 0 bases at J, with 5 bases between. CDR3 length: 13 residues. CDR3 sequence (DNA): TGTGCCAGTAGTAGCGTTAGCACAGATACGCAGTATTTT. It specifies CASSSVSTDTQYF.

This rearrangement joins TRBV6-6 to TRBJ1-1, with 7 bases that match TRBD1. Germline loops: CDR1 MNHNY, CDR2 SVGAGI (reference sequence). The ends lost 7 bases at V and 8 bases at J; junction bases unmatched: 10. The CDR3 extends over 13 amino acids. The CDR3 DNA reads TGTGCCAGCAAGGACGGGGAACAGGGGGAAGCTTTCTTT. This sequence encodes CASKDGEQGEAFF.

The chain uses TRBV19 and TRBJ1-3, with a weak D call TRBD1 (5 bases). Trimming took 4 bases from V and 4 from J, leaving 11 bases between them. The CDR3 has 14 amino acids. In germline, CDR1 is LNHDA, CDR2 SQIVND (reference sequence). The CDR3 sequence is CASSSRRGGNTIYF. In nucleotides, the CDR3 is TGTGCCAGTAGTAGCCGGAGGGGAGGAAACACCATATATTTT. Full variable domain (remainder filled in from reference TRBV19 and TRBJ1-3): DGGITQSPKYLFRKEGQNVTLSCEQNLNHDAMYWYRQDPGQGLRLIYYSQIVNDFQKGDIAEGYSVSREKKESFPLTVTSAQKNPTAFYLCASSSRRGGNTIYFGEGSWLTVV.

This clone was seen more than once but under ten times. The V and J genes are TRBV2 and TRBJ1-2; tentatively, D is TRBD1 (5 bases). Trimming shortened V by 1 base and J by 4 bases, and 7 bases separated the two germline ends. This CDR3 has 13 residues. The germline gives CDR1 SNHLY, CDR2 FYNNEI. CDR3 bases: TGTGCCAGCAGTGAAGGGCAGGGCTATGGCTACACCTTC. Protein product: CASSEGQGYGYTF.

The chain couples TRBV28 to TRBJ2-7, with D perhaps matching TRBD1 or TRBD2 (5 bases each). This CDR3 is built from 14 residues. In germline, CDR1 is MDHEN, CDR2 SYDVKM. Between the trimmed V and J ends, which lost 6 bases and 3 bases, there was a span of 15 bases. The CDR3: CASRPGDRDYEQYF. As DNA, the CDR3 is TGTGCCAGCAGGCCCGGGGACCGGGACTACGAGCAGTACTTC.

This chain joins TRBV2 and TRBJ2-5; TRBD1 matches at 7 bases. Germline V lookup: CDR1 SNHLY, CDR2 FYNNEI. This CDR3 region has 15 residues. The trim removed 6 bases at V and 4 bases at J, leaving 11 bases unmatched. This CDR3 reads CASRATGHLRETQYF. The CDR3 coding sequence is TGTGCCAGCAGAGCGACAGGGCATCTCCGAGAGACCCAGTACTTC.

V is TRBV30 and J is TRBJ2-2; unclear D gene. The germline gives CDR1 GTSNPN, CDR2 SVGIG (reference sequence). The ends were cut back, 0 bases at V and 7 bases at J, with 6 bases in the middle. CDR3 length: 12 amino acids. The CDR3 DNA reads TGTGCCTGGAGTGTGTCTGACGGGGAGCTGTTTTTT. It translates to CAWSVSDGELFF.

This clone was seen only once. The chain joins TRBV6-5 to TRBJ2-7; the match to TRBD2 covers 11 bases. There are 14 residues in the CDR3. Losses at the gene ends were 6 bases for V and 3 bases for J; bases not matched to a gene: 4. Germline CDR1 MNHEY, CDR2 SVGAGI. In DNA, the CDR3 is TGTGCCAGCAGCCAACTAGCGGGAGTCTACGAGCAGTACTTC. Translation: CASSQLAGVYEQYF.

This clone occurred once. The chain uses TRBV14 and TRBJ1-2, with TRBD1 matching over 8 bases. The CDR3 runs to 16 residues. Germline V CDR1 and CDR2: SGHDN, FVKESK. V trimming: 3 bases; J trimming: 7 bases; junction bases outside the gene matches: 13. CDR3 coding DNA: TGTGCCAGCAGCCATCTGGCAGGACAGGGCTCCTCTGGCTACACCTTC. Residues: CASSHLAGQGSSGYTF.

This clone was found once. This chain joins TRBV1 and TRBJ2-7; the table calls TRBD2, which could not be checked here. TRBV1 is a known pseudogene. The CDR3 contains 13 residues. The CDR3, as DNA: TGCACCAGCAGCCCGTTATTTGACGGAGCTAAGTACTTC. Its translation: CTSSPLFDGAKYF.

V and J are TRBV4-2 and TRBJ1-1, with D unresolved. The CDR3 extends over 14 amino acids. Germline CDR1 and CDR2: LGHNA and YNFKEQ. V lost 0 bases to trimming and J lost 5 bases, with 10 bases between them. CDR3 loop: CASSQDPTRTEAFF. In nucleotides, the CDR3 is TGTGCCAGCAGCCAAGACCCTACCCGAACTGAAGCTTTCTTT.

V and J are TRBV7-2 and TRBJ1-1; the D is unclear. Trimming shortened V by 4 bases and J by 5 bases, and 14 bases separated the two germline ends. From germline, CDR1 is SGHTA and CDR2 FQGNSA. This CDR3 region has 14 residues. CDR3 protein: CASSWSDQGTEAFF. The CDR3 DNA is TGTGCCAGCAGCTGGTCCGACCAAGGGACTGAAGCTTTCTTT. Using reference TRBV7-2 and TRBJ1-1 for the parts outside the CDR3, the full variable domain is GAGVSQSPSNKVTEKGKDVELRCDPISGHTALYWYRQSLGQGLEFLIYFQGNSAPDKSGLPSDRFSAERTGGSVSTLTIQRTQQEDSAVYLCASSWSDQGTEAFFGQGTRLTVV.

The V and J genes are TRBV5-1 and TRBJ2-2, with a possible D match to TRBD1 (5 bases). CDR1 is SGHRS, CDR2 YFSETQ, per germline. This CDR3 region has 14 residues. The ends were cut back, 2 bases at V and 5 bases at J, with 10 bases in the middle. In nucleotides, the CDR3 is TGCGCCAGCAGCTTACCCAGGGTTACCGGGGAGCTGTTTTTT. Translated: CASSLPRVTGELFF.

V is TRBV27 and J is TRBJ1-6; a possible D gene is TRBD1 (5 bases). The CDR3 covers 15 residues. Per germline, CDR1 MNHEY and CDR2 SMNVEV (reference sequence). Trimming pared 2 bases from V and 10 bases from J, leaving 15 bases between. The CDR3 region is CASSLMWDSGSPLHF. The CDR3 coding sequence is TGTGCCAGCAGTTTAATGTGGGACTCTGGGTCACCCCTCCACTTT.

This clone was detected a few times. The rearrangement uses TRBV19 and TRBJ1-5, with D perhaps TRBD1 (6 bases). The germline CDR1 and CDR2 sequences are LNHDA and SQIVND (reference sequence). This CDR3 is 14 amino acids long. Between the trimmed V and J ends, which lost 5 bases and 5 bases, there was a span of 13 bases. The CDR3 DNA is TGTGCCAGTAGTCCACAACAGGGATATCAGCCCCAGCATTTT. It is translated as CASSPQQGYQPQHF.

This chain joins TRBV4-1 and TRBJ1-2; D is uncertain. This CDR3 spans 15 amino acids. Germline V gene sequence: CDR1 MGHRA, CDR2 YSYEKL. V was cut by 0 bases and J by 3 bases, with 11 bases left in between. This CDR3 is CASSQDAYSYYGYTF. The CDR3 bases are TGCGCCAGCAGCCAAGATGCCTACAGCTACTATGGCTACACCTTC.

This chain joins TRBV5-1 and TRBJ2-7, with 9 positions matching TRBD1. Germline V gene lookup returns CDR1 SGHRS and CDR2 YFSETQ. The CDR3 is 16 amino acids. V was clipped by 4 bases and J by 3 bases; unmatched bases: 11. The CDR3 sequence: CASSPSPRQGVYEQYF. The DNA for the CDR3 is TGCGCCAGCAGCCCTAGTCCCCGACAGGGGGTCTACGAGCAGTACTTC. Variable domain in full (rest from reference TRBV5-1 and TRBJ2-7): KAGVTQTPRYLIKTRGQQVTLSCSPISGHRSVSWYQQTPGQGLQFLFEYFSETQRNKGNFPGRFSGRQFSNSRSEMNVSTLELGDSALYLCASSPSPRQGVYEQYFGPGTRLTVT.

As DNA, the CDR3 is TGTGCCAGCAGTTACCGGCCCTGGGCCACTGAAGCTTTCTTT. It yields the protein CASSYRPWATEAFF. This chain joins TRBV6-5 and TRBJ1-1, with D unclear. Per germline, CDR1 MNHEY and CDR2 SVGAGI. The V and J ends lost 2 bases and 4 bases respectively, with 11 bases between them. This CDR3 is 14 amino acids long.